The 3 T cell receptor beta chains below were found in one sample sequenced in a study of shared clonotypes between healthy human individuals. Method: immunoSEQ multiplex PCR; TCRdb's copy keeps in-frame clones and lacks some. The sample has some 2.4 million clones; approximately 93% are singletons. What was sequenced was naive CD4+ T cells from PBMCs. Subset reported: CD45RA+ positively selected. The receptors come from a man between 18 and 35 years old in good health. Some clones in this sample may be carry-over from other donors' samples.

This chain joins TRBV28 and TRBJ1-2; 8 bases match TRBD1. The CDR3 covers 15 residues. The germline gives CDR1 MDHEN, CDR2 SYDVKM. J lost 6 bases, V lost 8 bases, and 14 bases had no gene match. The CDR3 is CASAPGQVWPDGYTF. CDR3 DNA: TGTGCCAGCGCCCCGGGACAGGTATGGCCGGATGGCTACACCTTC.

The CDR3 here is CSAAVTHEAFF. CDR3 sequence (DNA): TGCAGTGCCGCCGTCACACATGAAGCTTTCTTT. The chain recombines TRBV20-1 with TRBJ1-1; D unresolved. This CDR3 contains 11 residues. Germline V gene data show CDR1 as DFQATT and CDR2 as SNEGSKA (reference sequence). Trimming stripped 6 bases from V and 7 bases from J, with 12 bases between.

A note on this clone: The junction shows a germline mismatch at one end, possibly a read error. This CDR3 reads CASSPLGTVPLNRANF. The DNA for the CDR3 is TGTGCCAGCAGCCCCCTAGGGACAGTTCCGCTGAACAGGGCGAACTTC. V is TRBV5-6 and J is TRBJ2-7; 7 bases are a match to TRBD1. Germline CDR1 reads SGHDT; CDR2 reads YYEEEE. This CDR3 is 16 amino acids long. Filled out from reference TRBV5-6 and TRBJ2-7, the complete variable domain reads DAGVTQSPTHLIKTRGQQVTLRCSPKSGHDTVSWYQQALGQGPQFIFQYYEEEERQRGNFPDRFSGHQFPNYSSELNVNALLLGDSALYLCASSPLGTVPLNRANFGPGTRLTVT.